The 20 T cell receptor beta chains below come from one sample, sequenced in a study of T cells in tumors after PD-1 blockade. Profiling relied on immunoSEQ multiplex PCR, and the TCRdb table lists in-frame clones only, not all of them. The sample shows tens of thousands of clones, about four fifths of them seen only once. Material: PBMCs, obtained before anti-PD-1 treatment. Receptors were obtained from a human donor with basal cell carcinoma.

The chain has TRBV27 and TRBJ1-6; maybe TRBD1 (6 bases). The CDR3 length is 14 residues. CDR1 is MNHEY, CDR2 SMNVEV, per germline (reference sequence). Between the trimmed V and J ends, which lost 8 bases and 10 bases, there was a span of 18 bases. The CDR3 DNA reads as TGTGCCAGCCTTACTTCGGGGGCCTGGTCACCCCTCCACTTT. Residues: CASLTSGAWSPLHF.

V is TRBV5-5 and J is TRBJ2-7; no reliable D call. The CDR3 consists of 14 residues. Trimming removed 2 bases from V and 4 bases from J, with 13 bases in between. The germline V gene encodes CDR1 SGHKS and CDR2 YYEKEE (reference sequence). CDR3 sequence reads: CASSFGMTEYEQYF. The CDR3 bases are TGTGCCAGCAGCTTCGGAATGACGGAATACGAGCAGTACTTC.

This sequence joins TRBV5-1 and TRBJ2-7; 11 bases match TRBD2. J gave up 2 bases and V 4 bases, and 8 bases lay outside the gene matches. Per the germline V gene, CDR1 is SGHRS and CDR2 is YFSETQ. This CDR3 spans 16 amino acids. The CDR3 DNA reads TGCGCCAGCAGCGCCGCACTAGCGGGGGATCCCTACGAGCAGTACTTC. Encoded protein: CASSAALAGDPYEQYF.

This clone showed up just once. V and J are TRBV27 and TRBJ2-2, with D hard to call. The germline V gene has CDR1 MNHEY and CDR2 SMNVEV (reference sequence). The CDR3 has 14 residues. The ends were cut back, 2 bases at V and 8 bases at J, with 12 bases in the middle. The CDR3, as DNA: TGTGCCAGCAGTTTAGTGTACCCCCATGGGGAGCTGTTTTTT. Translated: CASSLVYPHGELFF.

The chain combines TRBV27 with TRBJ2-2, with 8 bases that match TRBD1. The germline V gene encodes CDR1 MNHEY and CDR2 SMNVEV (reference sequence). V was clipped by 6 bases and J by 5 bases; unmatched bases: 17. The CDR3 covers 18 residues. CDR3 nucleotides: TGTGCCAGCAGAGTTCTAGTAGGTACAGGGGACAGGACCGGGGAGCTGTTTTTT. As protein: CASRVLVGTGDRTGELFF.

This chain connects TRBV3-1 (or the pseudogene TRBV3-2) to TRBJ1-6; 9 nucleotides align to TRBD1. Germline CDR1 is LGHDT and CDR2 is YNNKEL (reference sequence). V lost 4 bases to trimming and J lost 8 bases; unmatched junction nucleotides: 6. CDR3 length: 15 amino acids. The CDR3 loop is CASSPAGQGYSPLHF. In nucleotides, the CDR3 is TGTGCCAGCAGCCCTGCGGGACAGGGATATTCACCCCTCCACTTT.

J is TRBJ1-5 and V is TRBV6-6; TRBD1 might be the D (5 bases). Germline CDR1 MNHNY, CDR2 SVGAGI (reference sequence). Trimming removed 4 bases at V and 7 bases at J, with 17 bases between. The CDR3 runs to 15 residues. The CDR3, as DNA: TGTGCCAGCAGTTCCCGGGGGAGGGTGGAACAGCCCCAGCATTTT. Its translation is CASSSRGRVEQPQHF.

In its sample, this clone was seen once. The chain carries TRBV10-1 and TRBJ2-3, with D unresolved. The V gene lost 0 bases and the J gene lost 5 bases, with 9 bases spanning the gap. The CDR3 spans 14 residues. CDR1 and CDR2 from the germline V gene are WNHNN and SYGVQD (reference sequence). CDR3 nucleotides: TGCGCCAGCAGTGAGTCGACTCTGGGAGATACGCAGTATTTT. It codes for CASSESTLGDTQYF.

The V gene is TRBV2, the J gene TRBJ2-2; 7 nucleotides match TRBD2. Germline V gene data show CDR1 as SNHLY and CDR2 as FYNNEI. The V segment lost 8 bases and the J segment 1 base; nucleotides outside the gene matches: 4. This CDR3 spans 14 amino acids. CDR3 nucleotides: TGTGCCAGCGCTAGCGGACTGAACACCGGGGAGCTGTTTTTT. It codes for CASASGLNTGELFF.

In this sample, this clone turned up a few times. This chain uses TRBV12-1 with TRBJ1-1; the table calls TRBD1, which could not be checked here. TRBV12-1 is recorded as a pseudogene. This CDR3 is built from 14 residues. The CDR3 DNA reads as TGTGCCAGCAGCTTTTGTCAGGGTTGCACTGAAGCTTTCTTT. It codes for CASSFCQGCTEAFF.

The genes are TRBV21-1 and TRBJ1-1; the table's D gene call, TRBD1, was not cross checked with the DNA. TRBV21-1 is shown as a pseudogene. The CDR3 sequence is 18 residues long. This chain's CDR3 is CASSKGVSTGGMRTEAFF. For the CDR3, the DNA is TGTGCCAGCAGCAAAGGAGTGTCGACAGGGGGAATGAGGACTGAAGCTTTCTTT.

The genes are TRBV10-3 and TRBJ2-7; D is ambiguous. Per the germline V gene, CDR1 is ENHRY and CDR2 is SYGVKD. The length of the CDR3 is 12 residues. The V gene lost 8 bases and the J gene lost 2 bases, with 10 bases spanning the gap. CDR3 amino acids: CAIATGPYEQYF. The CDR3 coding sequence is TGTGCCATCGCGACGGGCCCCTACGAGCAGTACTTC.

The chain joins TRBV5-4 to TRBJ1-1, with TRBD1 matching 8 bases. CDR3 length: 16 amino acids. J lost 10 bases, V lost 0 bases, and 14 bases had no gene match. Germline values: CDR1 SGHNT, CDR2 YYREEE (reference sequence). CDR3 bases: TGTGCCAGCAGCTTGGATATCGCAGGGGGCAATCTTGGAGCTTTCTTT. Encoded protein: CASSLDIAGGNLGAFF. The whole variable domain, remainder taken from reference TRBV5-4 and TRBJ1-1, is ETGVTQSPTHLIKTRGQQVTLRCSSQSGHNTVSWYQQALGQGPQFIFQYYREEENGRGNFPPRFSGLQFPNYSSELNVNALELDDSALYLCASSLDIAGGNLGAFFGQGTRLTVV.

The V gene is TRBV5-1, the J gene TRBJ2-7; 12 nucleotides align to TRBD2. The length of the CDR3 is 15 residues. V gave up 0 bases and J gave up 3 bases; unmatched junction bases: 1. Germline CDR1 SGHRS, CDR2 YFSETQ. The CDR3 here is CASSLGTSGDYEQYF. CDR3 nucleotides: TGCGCCAGCAGCTTGGGGACTAGCGGGGACTACGAGCAGTACTTC.

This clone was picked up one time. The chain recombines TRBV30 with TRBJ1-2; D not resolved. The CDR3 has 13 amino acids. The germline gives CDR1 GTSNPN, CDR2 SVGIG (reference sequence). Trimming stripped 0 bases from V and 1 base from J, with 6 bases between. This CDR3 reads CAWSVVHNYGYTF. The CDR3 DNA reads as TGTGCCTGGAGTGTAGTCCATAACTATGGCTACACCTTC.

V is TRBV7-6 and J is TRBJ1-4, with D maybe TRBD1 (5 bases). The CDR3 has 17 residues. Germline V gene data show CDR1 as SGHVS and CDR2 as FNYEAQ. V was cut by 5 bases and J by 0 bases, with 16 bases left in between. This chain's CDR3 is CASSTPWDGATNEKLFF. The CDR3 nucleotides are TGTGCCAGCAGCACCCCATGGGACGGGGCAACTAATGAAAAACTGTTTTTT.

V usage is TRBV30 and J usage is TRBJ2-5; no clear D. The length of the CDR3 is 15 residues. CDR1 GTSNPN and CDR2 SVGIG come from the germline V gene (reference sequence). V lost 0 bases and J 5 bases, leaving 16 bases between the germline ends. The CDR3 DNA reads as TGTGCCTGGAGTGTAGATGCTAGATCGGGCGAGACCCAGTACTTC. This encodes CAWSVDARSGETQYF.

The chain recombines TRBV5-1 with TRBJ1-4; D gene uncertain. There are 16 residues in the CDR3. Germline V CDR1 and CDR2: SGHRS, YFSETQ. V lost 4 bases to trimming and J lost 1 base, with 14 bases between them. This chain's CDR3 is CASSLGPRGTNEKLFF. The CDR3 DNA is TGCGCCAGCAGCCTTGGACCACGAGGAACTAATGAAAAACTGTTTTTT.

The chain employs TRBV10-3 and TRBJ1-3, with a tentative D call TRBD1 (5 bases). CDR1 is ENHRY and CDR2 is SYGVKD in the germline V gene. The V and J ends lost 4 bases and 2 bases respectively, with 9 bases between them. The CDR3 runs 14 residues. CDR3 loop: CAISGGTAGNTIYF. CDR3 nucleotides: TGTGCCATCAGTGGGGGGACGGCTGGAAACACCATATATTTT.

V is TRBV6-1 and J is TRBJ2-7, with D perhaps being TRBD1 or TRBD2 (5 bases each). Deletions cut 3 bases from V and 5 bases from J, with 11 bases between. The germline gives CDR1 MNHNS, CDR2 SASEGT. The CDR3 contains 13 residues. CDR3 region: CASSDPGTDEQYF. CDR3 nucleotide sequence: TGTGCCAGCAGTGACCCAGGGACGGACGAGCAGTACTTC.